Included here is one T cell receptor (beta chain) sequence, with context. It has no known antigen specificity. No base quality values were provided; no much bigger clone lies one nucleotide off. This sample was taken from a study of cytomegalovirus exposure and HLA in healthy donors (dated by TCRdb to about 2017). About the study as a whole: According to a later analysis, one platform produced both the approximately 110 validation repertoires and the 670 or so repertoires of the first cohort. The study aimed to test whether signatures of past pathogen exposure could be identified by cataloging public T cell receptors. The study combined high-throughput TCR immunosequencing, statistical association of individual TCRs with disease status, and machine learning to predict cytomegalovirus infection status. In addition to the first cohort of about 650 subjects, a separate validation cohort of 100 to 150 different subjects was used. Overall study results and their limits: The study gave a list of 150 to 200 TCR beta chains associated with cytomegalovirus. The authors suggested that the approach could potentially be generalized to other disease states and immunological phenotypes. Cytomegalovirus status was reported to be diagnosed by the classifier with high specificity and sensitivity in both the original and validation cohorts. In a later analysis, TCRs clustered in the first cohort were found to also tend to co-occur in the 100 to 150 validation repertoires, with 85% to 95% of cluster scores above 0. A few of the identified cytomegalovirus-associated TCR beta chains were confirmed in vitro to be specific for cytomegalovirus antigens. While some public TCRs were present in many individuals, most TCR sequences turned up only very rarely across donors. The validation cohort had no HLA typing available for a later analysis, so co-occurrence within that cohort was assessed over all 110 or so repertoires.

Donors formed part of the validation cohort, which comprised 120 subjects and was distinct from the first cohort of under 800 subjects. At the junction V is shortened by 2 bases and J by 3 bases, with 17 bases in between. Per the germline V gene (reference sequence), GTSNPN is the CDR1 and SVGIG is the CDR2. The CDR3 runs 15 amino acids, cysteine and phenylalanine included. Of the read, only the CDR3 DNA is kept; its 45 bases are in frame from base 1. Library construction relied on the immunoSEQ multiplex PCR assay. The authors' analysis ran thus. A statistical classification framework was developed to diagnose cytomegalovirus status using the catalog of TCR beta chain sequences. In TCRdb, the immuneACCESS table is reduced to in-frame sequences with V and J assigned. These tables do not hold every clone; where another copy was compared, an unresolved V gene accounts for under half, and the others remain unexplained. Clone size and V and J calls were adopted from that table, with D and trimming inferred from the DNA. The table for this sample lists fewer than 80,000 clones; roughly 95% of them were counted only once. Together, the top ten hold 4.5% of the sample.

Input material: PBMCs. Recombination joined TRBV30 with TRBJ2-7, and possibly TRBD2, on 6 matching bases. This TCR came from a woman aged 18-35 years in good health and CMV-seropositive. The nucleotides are TGTGCCTGGAGTAAGCCCGGGACCGGGGGCTACGAGCAGTACTTC. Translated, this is CAWSKPGTGGYEQYF. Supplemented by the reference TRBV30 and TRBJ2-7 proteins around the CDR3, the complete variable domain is SQTIHQWPATLVQPVGSPLSLECTVEGTSNPNLYWYRQAAGRGLQLLFYSVGIGQISSEVPQNLSASRPQDRQFILSSKKLLLSDSGFYLCAWSKPGTGGYEQYFGPGTRLTVT.